A selection of T cell receptor beta chains follows, all from one sample in a study of blood T cell repertoires in COVID-19. TCRdb's copy holds only in-frame clones and misses some; the assay was immunoSEQ multiplex PCR. The sample has 150,000 to 200,000 clones, 80% to 90% seen once; the top ten hold 9.5% to 13%. Sequencing was carried out using peripheral blood. The receptors were sampled from a human donor in a cohort sampled during active COVID-19. Each CDR3 is given with its conserved first and last residue. A D gene is named only where the DNA matches it firmly. Rows give clone size only sometimes, using once, few, many, or a class for an expanded clone.

cdr3_length,d_call,v_call,j_call,clone_size,cdr3_aa,cdr3_nt
14,-,TRBV28,TRBJ1-2,once,CASSSSAGALGYTF,TGTGCCAGCAGTTCGTCGGCAGGGGCACTGGGCTACACCTTC
14,TRBD2,TRBV29-1,TRBJ2-3,-,CSVGYPAGSDTQYF,TGCAGCGTTGGTTATCCAGCGGGATCAGATACGCAGTATTTT
14,TRBD1,TRBV28,TRBJ2-6,once,CASKTGSGANVLTF,TGTGCCAGCAAGACAGGGTCTGGGGCCAACGTCCTGACTTTC
16,TRBD2,TRBV10-3,TRBJ2-7,-,CAISERARGGSYEQYF,TGTGCCATCAGTGAGCGGGCTCGGGGGGGATCCTACGAGCAGTACTTC
12,-,TRBV28,TRBJ2-1,-,CASAGNYNEQFF,TGTGCCAGCGCGGGGAACTACAATGAGCAGTTCTTC
12,-,TRBV24-1,TRBJ2-1,-,CATMGGFDEQFF,TGTGCCACGATGGGGGGTTTCGATGAGCAGTTCTTC
13,-,TRBV6-5,TRBJ2-7,once,CASSYSRSHEQYF,TGTGCCAGCAGTTACAGCAGGTCCCACGAGCAGTACTTC
15,-,TRBV4-3,TRBJ1-4,-,CASSQETQGLMKLFF,TGCGCCAGCAGCCAAGAAACACAGGGCTTGATGAAACTGTTTTTT
15,-,TRBV7-3,TRBJ2-2,-,CASSLAGGNTGELFF,TGTGCCAGCAGCTTAGCTGGAGGGAACACCGGGGAGCTGTTTTTT
14,TRBD1,TRBV9,TRBJ1-1,once,CASSFRDSNTEAFF,TGTGCCAGCAGCTTCCGGGACAGTAATACTGAAGCTTTCTTT
12,-,TRBV19,TRBJ1-6,few,CASELDSSPLHF,TGTGCCAGCGAACTGGACAGTTCACCCCTCCACTTT
13,-,TRBV30,TRBJ1-2,-,CAWSVTRNYGYTF,TGTGCCTGGAGTGTAACCCGGAACTATGGCTACACCTTC
11,-,TRBV29-1,TRBJ2-1,-,CSVVPPQEQFF,TGCAGCGTTGTACCCCCGCAGGAGCAGTTCTTC
14,-,TRBV7-2,TRBJ2-5,-,CASSIGTGVGTQYF,TGTGCCAGCAGCATTGGGACGGGAGTCGGGACCCAGTACTTC
15,-,TRBV10-1,TRBJ2-3,-,CASSDRGARTDTQYF,TGCGCCAGCAGTGACCGAGGAGCGCGCACAGATACGCAGTATTTT
13,TRBD1,TRBV12-5,TRBJ2-1,-,CASGRDRGGEQFF,TGTGCTAGTGGTCGAGACAGGGGCGGGGAGCAGTTCTTC
14,TRBD1,TRBV28,TRBJ1-1,-,CASSGSGGLPEAFF,TGTGCCAGCAGTGGGTCAGGGGGGCTCCCTGAAGCTTTCTTT
15,-,TRBV18,TRBJ1-1,-,CASSRQNVGNTEAFF,TGTGCCAGCTCACGACAGAATGTCGGGAACACTGAAGCTTTCTTT
16,TRBD1,TRBV10-2,TRBJ2-5,-,CASSEPQTGGEVTQYF,TGCGCCAGCAGTGAGCCCCAGACAGGGGGCGAGGTGACCCAGTACTTC
14,TRBD2,TRBV6-6,TRBJ2-1,once,CASSLTSEYNEQFF,TGTGCCAGCAGTTTGACTAGCGAATACAATGAGCAGTTCTTC
18,TRBD1,TRBV4-3,TRBJ1-6,-,CASSQDPAGGSANSPLHF,TGCGCCAGCAGCCAAGATCCAGCAGGGGGCTCGGCTAATTCACCCCTCCACTTT
16,-,TRBV5-5,TRBJ1-1,-,CASSGRQTTMNTEAFF,TGTGCCAGCAGCGGCCGACAGACAACCATGAACACTGAAGCTTTCTTT
14,-,TRBV7-3,TRBJ2-5,once,CASSLNAGQETQYF,TGTGCCAGCAGCTTAAACGCAGGTCAAGAGACCCAGTACTTC
14,TRBD1,TRBV27,TRBJ2-7,-,CASSRDRVPGEQYF,TGTGCCAGCAGTCGGGACAGGGTTCCGGGCGAGCAGTACTTC
14,TRBD1,TRBV9,TRBJ1-5,-,CASSAGQQNQPQHF,TGTGCCAGCAGCGCGGGACAGCAGAATCAGCCCCAGCATTTT
16,-,TRBV13,TRBJ2-2,-,CASSLRPDSFTGELFF,TGTGCCAGCAGCCTTCGACCGGACAGTTTTACCGGGGAGCTGTTTTTT
14,TRBD2,TRBV28,TRBJ2-1,-,CASRPGTSGGEQFF,TGTGCCAGCAGACCCGGGACTAGCGGAGGGGAGCAGTTCTTC
15,-,TRBV6-2/TRBV6-3,TRBJ1-1,-,CASSYGTGGNTEAFF,TGTGCCAGCAGTTATGGAACAGGCGGGAACACTGAAGCTTTCTTT
14,-,TRBV25-1,TRBJ2-7,-,CASSKGHLFSQQYF,TGTGCCAGCAGTAAGGGACATCTCTTCTCCCAGCAGTACTTC
14,TRBD1,TRBV6-1,TRBJ2-3,-,CASSDPGQGSTQYF,TGTGCCAGCAGTGATCCGGGACAGGGGAGTACGCAGTATTTT
13,TRBD1,TRBV3-1/TRBV3-2,TRBJ1-1,-,CASSQGDRTNAFF,TGTGCCAGCAGCCAAGGGGACAGAACGAATGCTTTCTTT
15,-,TRBV6-6,TRBJ1-5,-,CASTQGRHSNQPQHF,TGTGCCAGCACCCAAGGGAGGCATAGCAATCAGCCCCAGCATTTT
16,-,TRBV5-1,TRBJ2-3,-,CASSWARDTSTDTQYF,TGCGCCAGCAGCTGGGCTCGGGACACGAGCACAGATACGCAGTATTTT
15,TRBD1,TRBV5-4,TRBJ2-1,few,CASSLLTGYYNEQFF,TGTGCCAGCAGCCTGTTGACAGGGTACTACAATGAGCAGTTCTTC
13,-,TRBV9,TRBJ2-2,-,CASSQDLTGELFF,TGTGCCAGCAGCCAAGACTTGACCGGGGAGCTGTTTTTT
12,-,TRBV29-1,TRBJ2-5,-,CSVERGQETQYF,TGCAGCGTTGAACGGGGACAAGAGACCCAGTACTTC
17,-,TRBV28,TRBJ2-7,-,CASSLFLLGQGQYEQYF,-
15,TRBD2,TRBV3-1/TRBV3-2,TRBJ2-5,-,CASSQRRGGLETQYF,TGTGCCAGCAGCCAGAGGCGGGGGGGCCTGGAGACCCAGTACTTC
12,-,TRBV25-1,TRBJ2-3,many,CASRPRCWPQYF,TGTGCCAGCCGCCCCAGGTGCTGGCCGCAGTATTTT
14,TRBD2,TRBV7-2,TRBJ2-5,-,CASSLALGGKTQYF,TGTGCCAGCAGCTTAGCGCTGGGGGGGAAGACCCAGTACTTC
12,-,TRBV14,TRBJ2-2,-,CASRGRPGELFF,TGTGCCAGCAGGGGGCGCCCCGGGGAGCTGTTTTTT
15,-,TRBV27,TRBJ1-5,-,CASSPQGYSNQPQHF,TGTGCCAGCAGTCCCCAGGGGTATAGCAATCAGCCCCAGCATTTT
15,-,TRBV19,TRBJ2-1,-,CASSTHSGSYNEQFF,TGTGCCAGTAGTACACATAGCGGATCCTACAATGAGCAGTTCTTC
15,TRBD1,TRBV7-2,TRBJ2-7,-,CASSLASGQGYEQYF,TGTGCCAGCAGCTTAGCTTCTGGACAGGGCTACGAGCAGTACTTC
13,TRBD1,TRBV3-1/TRBV3-2,TRBJ1-2,-,CASSRGQGGGYTF,TGTGCCAGCAGCCGGGGACAGGGGGGAGGCTACACCTTC
14,TRBD1,TRBV9,TRBJ1-1,-,CASSLRGDGPEAFF,TGTGCCAGCAGCCTCAGGGGGGACGGCCCTGAAGCTTTCTTT
14,TRBD1,TRBV10-3,TRBJ2-7,-,CAISDDTGGHEQYF,TGTGCCATCAGTGATGACACAGGGGGCCACGAGCAGTACTTC
11,TRBD1,TRBV7-9,TRBJ2-5,-,CAAAGGETQYF,TGTGCCGCTGCAGGGGGTGAGACCCAGTACTTC
17,TRBD2,TRBV24-1,TRBJ2-5,few,CATSDRGRGMIPETQYF,TGTGCCACCAGTGATAGAGGGCGGGGGATGATCCCGGAGACCCAGTACTTC
14,-,TRBV5-1,TRBJ2-5,-,CASSVDWSEETQYF,TGCGCCAGCAGCGTGGATTGGAGCGAAGAGACCCAGTACTTC
16,-,TRBV30,TRBJ1-5,-,CAWILQVTHSNQPQHF,TGTGCCTGGATCTTACAGGTGACGCATAGCAATCAGCCCCAGCATTTT
17,TRBD2,TRBV6-2/TRBV6-3,TRBJ2-7,-,CASSYSIVKGLAREQYF,TGTGCCAGCAGTTACTCGATTGTAAAGGGACTAGCTCGGGAGCAGTACTTC
11,-,TRBV20-1,TRBJ2-3,-,CSASYGDTQYF,TGCAGTGCTAGCTACGGTGATACGCAGTATTTT
14,-,TRBV5-6,TRBJ2-3,few,CASSLGTLTDTQYF,TGTGCCAGCAGCTTGGGGACACTCACAGATACGCAGTATTTT
16,TRBD2,TRBV6-5,TRBJ2-7,once,CASSSLTSGPPYEQYF,TGTGCCAGCAGTTCCCTGACTAGCGGGCCTCCCTACGAGCAGTACTTC
20,TRBD2,TRBV14,TRBJ2-7,-,CASSQRRKAGGPRVLYEQYF,TGTGCCAGCAGCCAGAGGCGCAAAGCGGGAGGGCCGCGGGTCCTCTACGAGCAGTACTTC
15,TRBD1,TRBV15,TRBJ1-1,-,CATQEGGVRNTEAFF,TGTGCCACCCAAGAAGGGGGCGTCAGGAACACTGAAGCTTTCTTT
15,TRBD1,TRBV18,TRBJ1-1,-,CASSPSGQGSSEAFF,TGTGCCAGCTCACCATCCGGACAGGGGAGCTCTGAAGCTTTCTTT
17,-,TRBV6-6,TRBJ1-3,-,CASSRGHPKISGNTIYF,TGTGCCAGCAGTCGAGGACATCCTAAGATCTCTGGAAACACCATATATTTT